Presented here are 10 T cell receptor beta chains from one specimen sequenced in a study of OX40 agonist ivuxolimab in advanced cancers. Produced via immunoSEQ multiplex PCR; TCRdb's table is partial and in-frame only. The sample lists over 55,000 clones; 85% to 90% were seen once. The sample here was CD4+ or CD8+ T cells sorted from blood, taken in a trial of the OX40 agonist ivuxolimab. These receptors came from an adult with an advanced solid tumor such as melanoma, head and neck, liver or kidney cancer.

The chain recombines TRBV7-3 with TRBJ2-7; 8 bases map to TRBD1. V lost 4 bases, J lost 5 bases, and 4 bases stayed unmatched. The CDR3 runs to 13 residues. The germline gives CDR1 SGHTA, CDR2 FQGTGA. CDR3 bases: TGTGCCAGCAGCTCCCAGACAGGGGACGAGCAGTACTTC. It yields the protein CASSSQTGDEQYF.

The chain is built from TRBV6-6 and TRBJ2-5; perhaps TRBD1 as D (6 bases). Trimming removed 4 bases at V and 7 bases at J, with 19 bases between. In germline, CDR1 is MNHNY, CDR2 SVGAGI (reference sequence). This CDR3 region has 15 residues. CDR3 loop: CASSSPGHGDGTQYF. CDR3 DNA sequence: TGTGCCAGCAGTTCCCCGGGACACGGGGATGGGACCCAGTACTTC.

The rearrangement joins TRBV5-4 to TRBJ2-1; TRBD1 or TRBD2 may be the D gene (5 bases each). Trimming shortened V by 6 bases and J by 5 bases, and 15 bases separated the two germline ends. Germline V gene sequence: CDR1 SGHNT, CDR2 YYREEE (reference sequence). The CDR3 covers 14 residues. CDR3 DNA: TGTGCCAGCATCTCGGGGCCAGGGAACAATGAGCAGTTCTTC. This translates into CASISGPGNNEQFF.

The chain employs TRBV5-6 and TRBJ1-1; D is unresolved. The germline gives CDR1 SGHDT, CDR2 YYEEEE. The V end was cut by 3 bases, the J end by 2 bases, with 11 bases between. The CDR3 runs to 14 residues. The CDR3 reads CASSSEFGNTEAFF. For the CDR3, the DNA is TGTGCCAGCAGCTCGGAATTTGGAAACACTGAAGCTTTCTTT.

V and J are TRBV7-2 and TRBJ1-5; TRBD1 is a possible D gene (5 bases). Germline V gene data show CDR1 as SGHTA and CDR2 as FQGNSA. V was cut by 1 base and J by 12 bases, with 13 bases left in between. This CDR3 has 13 residues. CDR3 DNA: TGTGCCAGCAGCTTAGGGGGCGTGCCTAGCCAGCATTTT. It encodes CASSLGGVPSQHF.

The CDR3 coding sequence is TGTGCCAGCAGAGAATGGGGTCGGGAGGACCAGCCCCAGCATTTT. Amino acid sequence: CASREWGREDQPQHF. The chain uses TRBV27 and TRBJ1-5, with D hard to call. This CDR3 region has 15 residues. Trimming removed 6 bases from V and 7 bases from J, with 19 bases in between. Per germline, CDR1 MNHEY and CDR2 SMNVEV (reference sequence).

This rearrangement joins TRBV6-6 to TRBJ2-3; D ambiguous. Germline V lookup: CDR1 MNHNY, CDR2 SVGAGI (reference sequence). The CDR3 sequence is 14 residues long. V lost 2 bases, J lost 4 bases, and 10 bases lay in between. The CDR3 sequence is CASSYNLESDTQYF. The CDR3 DNA is TGTGCCAGCAGTTACAATCTTGAATCAGATACGCAGTATTTT.

The chain couples TRBV18 to TRBJ1-4; no clear D gene. Germline assignment: CDR1 KGHSH and CDR2 LQKENI. This CDR3 is built from 14 residues. V lost 0 bases and J lost 8, with 10 bases in between. The CDR3 DNA follows: TGTGCCAGCTCACCACCGGGAAAGGGAGAAAAACTGTTTTTT. As protein: CASSPPGKGEKLFF.

This CDR3 is CASSLERSHSGNTIYF. The CDR3, as DNA: TGTGCCAGCAGCTTGGAAAGGTCGCACTCTGGAAACACCATATATTTT. The chain employs TRBV5-8 and TRBJ1-3; D not certain. Germline lookup yields CDR1 SGHTS and CDR2 YDEGEE. The V gene lost 0 bases and the J gene lost 0 bases, with 10 bases spanning the gap. The CDR3 length is 16 residues.

The chain links TRBV11-2 to TRBJ2-2, with D hard to call. The V end lost 0 bases, the J end lost 6 bases, and 8 bases lay between the germline ends. CDR1 is SGHAT, CDR2 FQNNGV, per germline. The CDR3 totals 14 residues. The CDR3 DNA sequence: TGTGCCAGCAGCTTAGATCGAGTCTCCGGGGAGCTGTTTTTT. Protein product: CASSLDRVSGELFF.